These T cell receptor beta chains were read from a single sample in a study of T cell repertoires in cytomegalovirus infection. Antigen specificity for these receptors is unknown. TCRdb re-called the reads with MiXCR, one entry per CDR3 protein. The table shows about 110,000 distinct CDR3 sequences, with about 30% occurring only once. Sample: CD8+ T cells from cultured PBMCs, taken from culture after CMV antigen stimulation. The receptor source for this set is a human donor in good health (CMV status not recorded). Some clones in this sample may be carry-over from other donors' samples. CDR3s include the opening cysteine and the closing phenylalanine or tryptophan. A D gene is named only where the DNA matches it firmly. Clone size, where shown, is once, few, many, or a class for clones that have expanded.

v_call,cdr3_length,clone_size,d_call,j_call,cdr3_aa,cdr3_nt
TRBV27,14,.,.,TRBJ1-6,CASRSGQENSPLHF,TGTGCCAGCAGGTCGGGGCAGGAAAATTCACCCCTCCACTTT
TRBV7-9,16,hyperexpanded,.,TRBJ2-1,CASSLLGTYSYNEQFF,TGTGCCAGCAGCTTACTAGGGACATATTCCTACAATGAGCAGTTCTTC
TRBV19,15,.,TRBD2,TRBJ2-7,CASSIDGTSWYEQYF,TGTGCCAGTAGTATAGACGGGACTAGCTGGTACGAGCAGTACTTC
TRBV5-5,15,.,.,TRBJ2-2,CASSLGRTNTGELFF,TGTGCCAGCAGCTTAGGACGGACGAACACCGGGGAGCTGTTTTTT
TRBV27,16,.,TRBD1,TRBJ1-6,CASTFRTGVDNSPLHF,TGTGCCAGCACTTTTCGGACAGGGGTAGATAATTCACCCCTCCACTTT
TRBV6-1,16,.,TRBD2,TRBJ2-5,CASEQVAGGHGETQYF,TGTGCCAGCGAGCAGGTAGCGGGGGGCCACGGAGAGACCCAGTACTTC
TRBV19,14,.,.,TRBJ1-4,CATARVTTNEKLFF,TGTGCCACCGCCCGGGTGACAACTAATGAAAAACTGTTTTTT
TRBV19,14,.,.,TRBJ2-7,CASTNGAGGSEQYF,TGTGCCAGTACCAATGGGGCAGGAGGGAGCGAGCAGTACTTC
TRBV2,16,.,TRBD1,TRBJ1-1,CASINSRDRVSTEAFF,TGTGCCAGCATCAATTCCCGGGACAGAGTGTCCACTGAAGCTTTCTTT
TRBV29-1,13,.,.,TRBJ2-3,CSVGTAWGDTQYF,TGCAGCGTTGGAACGGCCTGGGGAGATACGCAGTATTTT
TRBV27,14,.,.,TRBJ1-1,CASGRGATNTEAFF,TGTGCCAGCGGTCGTGGGGCGACGAACACTGAAGCTTTCTTT
TRBV14,17,.,TRBD1,TRBJ2-4,CASSQVVRQGVKNIQYF,TGTGCCAGCAGCCAAGTAGTGAGACAGGGGGTGAAAAACATTCAGTACTTC
TRBV12-3/TRBV12-4,14,few,TRBD1,TRBJ1-4,CASNRRDSGEKLFF,TGTGCCAGCAACCGCCGGGACAGTGGTGAAAAACTGTTTTTT